A selection of T cell receptor beta chains follows, all from one sample in a study of CD8 T cells in Susac syndrome. TCRdb re-analysed the immunoSEQ multiplex PCR reads in MiXCR, keeping a single row per CDR3 protein. The sample has around 280,000 distinct CDR3 sequences; just over 90% are singletons. Source material: CD4+ T cells from PBMCs. The source is a human donor with multiple sclerosis. Both conserved end residues are part of each CDR3. Fields, in order: D gene, J gene, clone size, V gene, CDR3 DNA, CDR3 protein. The D gene is left open where the match is weak. A clone size is listed for some rows: how often the clone was seen (once, few, many), or a class if it is expanded.

>-|TRBJ1-5|-|TRBV7-9
TGTGCCAGCAGCTCCGCGGAGGGGTTTTTGCCCCAGCATTTT
CASSSAEGFLPQHF
>TRBD2|TRBJ2-2|-|TRBV5-1
TGCGCCAGCAGCCGTACCCCAGCGGGGGACACCGGGGAGCTGTTTTTT
CASSRTPAGDTGELFF
>TRBD1|TRBJ1-2|-|TRBV3-1
TGTGCCAGCAGCCAAGATCCCGGACAGGCCTATGGCTACACCTTC
CASSQDPGQAYGYTF
>TRBD1|TRBJ1-1|once|TRBV20-1
TGCAGTGCTGATTACAGGGGTAGCACTGAAGCTTTCTTT
CSADYRGSTEAFF
>TRBD1|TRBJ2-1|once|TRBV18
TGTGCCAGCTCACTCCCCCACGGGACAGGTCACAATGAGCAGTTCTTC
CASSLPHGTGHNEQFF
>-|TRBJ1-4|-|TRBV7-6
TGTGCCAGCAGCTTGGTACCAGTGGCGGAAAAACTGTTTTTT
CASSLVPVAEKLFF
>-|TRBJ2-3|-|TRBV5-1
TGCGCCAGCAGCTTGGCGACACAGAGGGACGCAGATACGCAGTATTTT
CASSLATQRDADTQYF
>-|TRBJ1-4|-|TRBV6-6
TGTGCCAGCAGGCAGATGAAAGAAAAACTGTTTTTT
CASRQMKEKLFF
>-|TRBJ1-1|-|TRBV11-2
TGTGCCAGCAGCTTAGTGGGCCCTACTGAAGCTTTCTTT
CASSLVGPTEAFF
>-|TRBJ2-3|once|TRBV5-1
TGCGCCAGCAGCCACCAAGGAGGGGCGACAGATACGCAGTATTTT
CASSHQGGATDTQYF
>TRBD2|TRBJ2-3|-|TRBV20-1
TGCAGTGCCGCCGGGACTAGCGATACGCAGTATTTT
CSAAGTSDTQYF
>TRBD1|TRBJ1-1|-|TRBV11-3
TGTGCCAGCAGCTTAGGAGGGACAGGGGGCACTGAAGCTTTCTTT
CASSLGGTGGTEAFF
>TRBD2|TRBJ2-1|-|TRBV18
TGTGCCAGCTCGTCTCCTACCGGGACTAGTTTTTATGAGCAGTTCTTC
CASSSPTGTSFYEQFF
>TRBD1|TRBJ2-3|-|TRBV11-2
TGTGCCAGCAGCCTTAGGGGGCTCCCCACAGATACGCAGTATTTT
CASSLRGLPTDTQYF
>-|TRBJ2-5|-|TRBV18
TGTGCCAGCTCACCCGGGGACCGGTGGGAGACCCAGTACTTC
CASSPGDRWETQYF
>-|TRBJ1-6|-|TRBV27
TGTGCCAGCAGTTTCAGGGTCTTTGATTCACCCCTCCACTTT
CASSFRVFDSPLHF
>-|TRBJ2-1|once|TRBV12-3/TRBV12-4
TGTGCCAGCAGTTTTTCACCGTACAGCGGGCCATCCTACAATGAGCAGTTCTTC
CASSFSPYSGPSYNEQFF
>-|TRBJ1-3|-|TRBV7-2
TGTGCCAGCAGCTTAAACAGCTTAACTGGAAACACCATATATTTT
CASSLNSLTGNTIYF
>-|TRBJ1-2|-|TRBV20-1
TGCAGTGCTAGTCGGCAGGGGAACTATGGCTACACCTTC
CSASRQGNYGYTF
>-|TRBJ1-4|-|TRBV23-1
-
CASSRGRMKNCFF
>-|TRBJ2-6|once|TRBV7-7
TGTGCTAGCAGCTTAAACTCCGTCTCTGGGGCCAACGTCCTGACTTTC
CASSLNSVSGANVLTF
>-|TRBJ2-7|once|TRBV20-1
TGCAGTGCTAGTCAGGCAGGTCACTACGAGCAGTACTTC
CSASQAGHYEQYF
>-|TRBJ1-1|-|TRBV6-6
TGTGCCAGCAGTTATGAGGGGGACACTGAAGCTTTCTTT
CASSYEGDTEAFF
>-|TRBJ2-3|few|TRBV12-3/TRBV12-4
TGTGCCAGCAGTTTGGCCCCCGATACGCAGTATTTT
CASSLAPDTQYF
>TRBD1|TRBJ1-4|-|TRBV5-8
TGTGCCAGCAAGTGGGGACAGACAACTAATGAAAAACTGTTTTTT
CASKWGQTTNEKLFF
>TRBD1|TRBJ1-4|-|TRBV7-9
TGTGCCAGCAGCGGGCCCGACCGGACAGGGACTCCAACTAATGAAAAACTGTTTTTT
CASSGPDRTGTPTNEKLFF
>-|TRBJ2-1|-|TRBV30
TGTGCCTGGAGGCACGGGGGGCAAAGGTACAATGAGCAGTTCTTC
CAWRHGGQRYNEQFF
>-|TRBJ1-2|-|TRBV19
TGTGCCAGTAGTTGGTGGGATGGCTACACCTTC
CASSWWDGYTF
>TRBD2|TRBJ2-4|-|TRBV12-5
TGTGCTAGTGGGCCCACACTAGCGGGAGGGGTCGGGATAAACATTCAGTACTTC
CASGPTLAGGVGINIQYF
>-|TRBJ1-4|few|TRBV7-2
TGTGCCAGCAGCTTAGCAGGTCTCAATGAAAAACTGTTTTTT
CASSLAGLNEKLFF
>-|TRBJ2-7|-|TRBV7-2
TGTGCCAGCAGCTTCCCGCAGGGGCCGAGCTACGAGCAGTACTTC
CASSFPQGPSYEQYF
>-|TRBJ2-3|-|TRBV5-1
TGCGCCAGCATCCCCCTGGGCACAGATACGCAGTATTTT
CASIPLGTDTQYF
>TRBD2|TRBJ2-4|-|TRBV28
TGTGCCATTATGGGGCGGGGGGATCTTAAGTACATTCAGTACTTC
CAIMGRGDLKYIQYF
>-|TRBJ1-1|-|TRBV20-1
TGCAGTGCTAGAGACAGAAACACTGAAGCTTTCTTT
CSARDRNTEAFF
>-|TRBJ2-3|-|TRBV7-2
TGTGCCAGCAGCTTACAAGGGGATAAGGCAACAGATACGCAGTATTTT
CASSLQGDKATDTQYF
>TRBD2|TRBJ2-1|-|TRBV25-1
TGTGCCAGCAGACCCGCAGGGAGGGCTTGGAATGAGCAGTTCTTC
CASRPAGRAWNEQFF
>TRBD1|TRBJ2-5|-|TRBV19
TGTGCCAGTAGTGCCCGGACAGGGTGGCGCCAAGAGACCCAGTACTTC
CASSARTGWRQETQYF
>TRBD2|TRBJ2-4|-|TRBV27
TGTGCCAGCAGTTTAGTGGGACTAGCGGGAAAAAACATTCAGTACTTC
CASSLVGLAGKNIQYF
>TRBD1|TRBJ2-2|once|TRBV19
TGTGCCAGTAGTATTAGGGGGCTCAGGGGGCGACAACCGAACACCGGGGAGCTGTTTTTT
CASSIRGLRGRQPNTGELFF
>-|TRBJ2-7|-|TRBV6-6
TGTGCCAGCACTAAGGGACTCCGGGTTACCTACGAGCAGTACTTC
CASTKGLRVTYEQYF
>-|TRBJ2-1|-|TRBV20-1
TGCAGTGCTAGAAAGTCTTCTTTAGCGCCCTTCAATGAGCAGTTCTTC
CSARKSSLAPFNEQFF
>-|TRBJ2-7|-|TRBV6-6
TGTGCCAGCAGTTACTCGAAGGCTTCGGACGAGCAGTACTTC
CASSYSKASDEQYF
>TRBD1|TRBJ2-5|-|TRBV29-1
TGCAGCGTTGTGGGACAGGGGTTTATGGAGACCCAGTACTTC
CSVVGQGFMETQYF
>TRBD2|TRBJ2-3|-|TRBV2
TGTGCCACTGGGAGGGAAGTAACAGATACGCAGTATTTT
CATGREVTDTQYF
>TRBD2|TRBJ2-1|once|TRBV9
TGTGCCAGCAGCGTAGAGGGAAGCGGGGGCCCCTCCTACAATGAGCAGTTCTTC
CASSVEGSGGPSYNEQFF
>-|TRBJ2-3|-|TRBV2
TGTGCCAGCAGTCCCGCGGCACCCACAGATACGCAGTATTTT
CASSPAAPTDTQYF
>TRBD1|TRBJ2-3|-|TRBV7-9
TGTGCCAGCAGCTTAACAGGGGCGGGCACAGATACGCAGTATTTT
CASSLTGAGTDTQYF
>-|TRBJ1-1|-|TRBV7-9
TGTGCCAGCAGCTTCAATCGGCTCGTGCACACTGAAGTTTTCTTT
CASSFNRLVHTEVFF
>TRBD2|TRBJ2-3|-|TRBV16
TGTGCCAGCAGCCAACTCGGAACGGGAGGGCCAGCAGATACGCAGTATTTT
CASSQLGTGGPADTQYF
>-|TRBJ1-5|-|TRBV29-1
TGCAGCGTCGGGGGTCTGGGGCAGCCCCAGCATTTT
CSVGGLGQPQHF
>-|TRBJ2-4|-|TRBV6-2/TRBV6-3
TGTGCCAGCAGCAACCCTAGCGCCTCTCAGTACTTC
CASSNPSASQYF
>TRBD2|TRBJ2-1|-|TRBV3-1
TGTGCCAGCAGCCACCTAGCGGGAGGGCCGGGGAATGAGCAGTTCTTC
CASSHLAGGPGNEQFF
>-|TRBJ2-5|-|TRBV5-1
TGCGCCAGCAGCTTGGACAATCCCTTTCGGGCCCCTACATTC
CASSLDNPFRAPTF